The clone carrying this T cell receptor beta chain was found a few times. Its specificity is not known. The sample belongs to a study of T-cell reconstitution after alpha-beta-depleted transplantation in children. The study's findings and limits: Reportedly, only several hundred clones from non-depleted graft cells drove alpha-beta T-cell counts at about two months. For some patients, TCRbeta diversity was high at day 60 because of recipient T cells and thymic progenitors that survived.

V lost 0 bases to trimming and J lost 4 bases; unmatched junction nucleotides: 10. Germline lookup yields CDR1 DFQATT and CDR2 SNEGSKA (reference sequence). The CDR3 runs 17 residues. TCRbeta library preparation incorporated unique molecular identifiers. TCRdb analysed the PCR reads with MiXCR anew, one entry per CDR3 protein. The sample shows 450,000 to 600,000 distinct CDR3 sequences, 10% to 15% of them seen only once. Sequenced material: PBMCs, mostly from graft donor cells, taken 360 days after TCRalphabeta/CD19-depleted stem cell transplant. The V and J genes are TRBV20-1 and TRBJ2-7, with 12 bases fitting TRBD2. The receptor was isolated from a male patient younger than 18 who had a stem cell transplant for acute myeloid leukemia, so the T cells may come from the graft donor. The CDR3 is CSARDRRLAGERYEQYF. CDR3 bases: TGCAGTGCTAGAGACCGTCGACTAGCGGGAGAGCGTTACGAGCAGTACTTC.